A single sample is the source of the 30 T cell receptor beta chains below, sequenced in a study of shared clonotypes between healthy human individuals. The repertoire was sequenced with immunoSEQ multiplex PCR; TCRdb's copy has only in-frame clones and lacks some. Here the sample spans approximately 1.5 million clones, less than 99% being singletons. Material: naive CD4+ T cells sorted from blood. Described subset: CD45RA+ positively selected. All receptors come from a man under 40 in good health.

This clone came up once. The gene calls are TRBV10-3 and TRBJ1-1; D may be TRBD1 (5 bases). This CDR3 is 16 amino acids long. The germline V and J ends were trimmed by 1 base and 1 base, with 13 bases remaining between them. Per germline, CDR1 ENHRY and CDR2 SYGVKD. CDR3 sequence: CAISEWAGQTNTEAFF. CDR3 coding DNA: TGTGCCATCAGTGAGTGGGCAGGGCAGACGAACACTGAAGCTTTCTTT.

The genes are TRBV6-5 and TRBJ2-7, with TRBD1 matching 9 bases. This CDR3 spans 16 amino acids. Unmatched junction bases numbered 11, after V lost 4 bases and J lost 4 bases. Germline lookup yields CDR1 MNHEY and CDR2 SVGAGI. CDR3 in amino acids: CASSSTGTGIGYEQYF. DNA of the CDR3: TGTGCCAGCAGTTCGACCGGGACAGGGATAGGGTACGAGCAGTACTTC.

CDR3 in amino acids: CASSKAPKNRDGQSNSNQPQHF. The CDR3 DNA reads TGTGCCAGCAGCAAAGCTCCCAAAAACCGGGACGGACAATCTAATAGCAATCAGCCCCAGCATTTT. The chain has TRBV21-1 and TRBJ1-5. TRBV21-1 is termed a pseudogene. CDR3 length: 22 amino acids.

The chain joins TRBV7-9 to TRBJ2-7; the D gene is possibly TRBD1 (6 bases). This CDR3 is built from 17 residues. Germline V CDR1 and CDR2: SEHNR, FQNEAQ (reference sequence). V was clipped by 2 bases and J by 3 bases, with 20 bases between them. The CDR3 region is CASSLTAITGYFYEQYF. The CDR3 DNA reads as TGTGCCAGCAGCTTAACAGCCATTACAGGGTACTTCTACGAGCAGTACTTC.

In the case of this clone: The junction departs from the called germline gene at one end, perhaps through a read error. V and J are TRBV18 and TRBJ2-3; D is undetermined. Germline CDR1 is KGHSH and CDR2 is LQKENI. The CDR3 is 13 amino acids. The CDR3 protein is CASSPRSKDTQYF. CDR3 coding DNA: TGTGCCAGCTCGCCACGGAGCAAGGATACGCAGTATTTT.

DNA of the CDR3: TGCGCCAGCAGCCAAGTTAACAGGGGGGACCATCGTACGCAGTATTTT. As protein: CASSQVNRGDHRTQYF. The genes are TRBV4-3 and TRBJ2-3; 8 bases fit TRBD1. This CDR3 has 16 residues. CDR1 LGHNA and CDR2 YSLEER come from the germline V gene. V dropped 1 base and J dropped 8; count of bases not matched to a gene: 11.

V gene TRBV7-2 combines with J gene TRBJ2-2, with D uncertain. Germline CDR1 reads SGHTA; CDR2 reads FQGNSA. Trimming pared 4 bases from V and 6 bases from J, leaving 6 bases between. This CDR3 comprises 12 residues. The CDR3, as DNA: TGTGCCAGCAGCTACTATTCCGGGGAGCTGTTTTTT. The encoded protein is CASSYYSGELFF.

V and J are TRBV7-3 and TRBJ1-3; the D is unclear. V shed 1 base and J shed 0 bases, with 10 bases lying between them. The CDR3 spans 16 residues. Germline V gene lookup returns CDR1 SGHTA and CDR2 FQGTGA. CDR3 in amino acids: CASSLSPSSSGNTIYF. The CDR3 nucleotides are TGTGCCAGCAGCTTAAGCCCGTCAAGCTCTGGAAACACCATATATTTT.

The chain is built from TRBV2 and TRBJ2-1; 14 bases align to TRBD2. V lost 5 bases, J lost 6 bases, and 15 bases stayed unmatched. Germline loops: CDR1 SNHLY, CDR2 FYNNEI. The CDR3 spans 19 residues. The CDR3 sequence: CASSSPGLAGAGGPNEQFF. The CDR3 DNA reads TGTGCCAGCAGTTCCCCGGGACTAGCGGGAGCTGGGGGGCCCAATGAGCAGTTCTTC.

The chain employs TRBV5-6 and TRBJ2-1; 10 bases are a match to TRBD2. CDR1 and CDR2 from the germline V gene are SGHDT and YYEEEE. Unmatched junction bases numbered 7, after V lost 4 bases and J lost 6 bases. The CDR3 loop spans 15 amino acids. Written as DNA, the CDR3 is TGTGCCAGCAGCCAAGCGGGAGGGCCTCGCAATGAGCAGTTCTTC. It is translated as CASSQAGGPRNEQFF. The variable domain in full, with the rest retrieved from reference TRBV5-6 and TRBJ2-1, is DAGVTQSPTHLIKTRGQQVTLRCSPKSGHDTVSWYQQALGQGPQFIFQYYEEEERQRGNFPDRFSGHQFPNYSSELNVNALLLGDSALYLCASSQAGGPRNEQFFGPGTRLTVL.

This chain uses TRBV27 with TRBJ1-1; possibly TRBD1 for D (6 bases). The germline gives CDR1 MNHEY, CDR2 SMNVEV (reference sequence). V was pared by 3 bases and J by 0 bases, with 11 bases between. The CDR3 consists of 15 residues. The DNA of the CDR3 is TGTGCCAGCAGTTTCAGACGACAGGTGAACACTGAAGCTTTCTTT. Translating gives CASSFRRQVNTEAFF.

This sequence joins TRBV18 and TRBJ2-7, with D possibly TRBD1 on 5 matching bases. Trimming took 3 bases from V and 1 from J, leaving 28 bases between them. CDR1 and CDR2 (germline): KGHSH, LQKENI. The CDR3 extends over 20 amino acids. Written as DNA, the CDR3 is TGTGCCAGCTCACCCCTCCCTCCGACCGCGGTACAGGCAAGATCCTACGAGCAGTACTTC. It encodes CASSPLPPTAVQARSYEQYF.

This chain links TRBV5-6 with TRBJ2-7, with a tentative D call TRBD2 (6 bases). Germline values: CDR1 SGHDT, CDR2 YYEEEE. The CDR3 contains 14 residues. Deletions cut 0 bases from V and 3 bases from J, with 10 bases between. The CDR3 region has the DNA TGTGCCAGCAGCTTGGTCGGAGGGGACTACGAGCAGTACTTC. As protein: CASSLVGGDYEQYF.

V is TRBV14 and J is TRBJ2-2; D unresolved. The CDR3 totals 17 residues. The V and J ends lost 4 bases and 7 bases respectively, with 22 bases between them. CDR1 SGHDN and CDR2 FVKESK come from the germline V gene. The CDR3: CASSRRVQAAVHGELFF. In DNA form, the CDR3 reads TGTGCCAGCAGCCGCCGCGTCCAAGCCGCGGTTCACGGGGAGCTGTTTTTT.

The chain couples TRBV12-5 to TRBJ2-1, with 8 bases identical to TRBD1. The V segment lost 5 bases and the J segment 9 bases; nucleotides outside the gene matches: 12. CDR3 length: 15 amino acids. CDR1 and CDR2 (germline): LGHNT, FRNRAP. CDR3 sequence reads: CASGLGQGGIFEQFF. As DNA, the CDR3 is TGTGCTAGTGGTCTTGGACAGGGCGGGATTTTTGAGCAGTTCTTC.

This rearrangement joins TRBV9 to TRBJ2-2, with TRBD1 matching 9 bases. Germline V gene sequence: CDR1 SGDLS, CDR2 YYNGEE. Germline trimming cut 0 bases from V and 6 bases from J; bases unmatched to any gene: 15. The CDR3 length is 19 residues. CDR3 residues: CASSVVRGTRTGVPGELFF. The CDR3 DNA is TGTGCCAGCAGCGTAGTTAGGGGGACGCGGACAGGGGTCCCCGGGGAGCTGTTTTTT.

This chain joins TRBV29-1 and TRBJ1-2, with unresolved D. Germline values: CDR1 SQVTM, CDR2 ANQGSEA. The V and J ends lost 7 bases and 8 bases respectively, with 11 bases between them. The CDR3 extends over 10 amino acids. CDR3 sequence reads: CSAADGGYTF. CDR3 sequence (DNA): TGCAGCGCCGCGGACGGCGGCTACACCTTC.

The V and J genes are TRBV28 and TRBJ2-2; D unclear. The germline V gene encodes CDR1 MDHEN and CDR2 SYDVKM. V lost 8 bases and J 0 bases, leaving 7 bases between the germline ends. The CDR3 has 13 amino acids. CDR3 residues: CASDHPNTGELFF. CDR3 DNA: TGTGCCAGCGATCACCCGAACACCGGGGAGCTGTTTTTT.

The chain couples TRBV5-1 to TRBJ2-4, with D perhaps matching TRBD2 (5 bases). Trimming took 3 bases from V and 4 from J, leaving 14 bases between them. This CDR3 has 15 residues. Per the germline V gene, CDR1 is SGHRS and CDR2 is YFSETQ. The CDR3 sequence is CASSYRNGVKNIQYF. In DNA form, the CDR3 reads TGCGCCAGCAGCTACCGTAACGGGGTTAAAAACATTCAGTACTTC.

This sequence joins TRBV5-6 and TRBJ2-7; 9 positions agree with TRBD1. V trimming: 2 bases; J trimming: 7 bases; junction bases outside the gene matches: 13. The length of the CDR3 is 16 residues. Germline loops: CDR1 SGHDT, CDR2 YYEEEE. The CDR3 spells CASSFGGGTGTIEQYF. DNA for the CDR3: TGTGCCAGCAGCTTCGGTGGGGGGACAGGGACTATTGAGCAGTACTTC.

This clone showed up just once. The CDR3 reads CASSSSGQHTGELFF. The CDR3 nucleotides read TGTGCCAGCAGCAGCTCGGGACAGCACACCGGGGAGCTGTTTTTT. The J gene is TRBJ2-2, the V gene TRBV11-2; TRBD1 aligns across 7 bases. With 5 bases clipped from V and 3 bases from J, the junction kept 6 bases outside the gene matches. The CDR3 extends over 15 amino acids. Germline values: CDR1 SGHAT, CDR2 FQNNGV.

The chain recombines TRBV5-1 with TRBJ1-1, with no clear D. The length of the CDR3 is 12 residues. From germline, CDR1 is SGHRS and CDR2 YFSETQ. V lost 1 base, J lost 3 bases, and 4 bases lay in between. The CDR3 protein is CASSLQDTEAFF. CDR3 in DNA: TGCGCCAGCAGCTTGCAGGACACTGAAGCTTTCTTT.

The chain couples TRBV12-5 to TRBJ1-1; 7 bases are a match to TRBD1. There are 17 residues in the CDR3. V lost 7 bases to trimming and J lost 4 bases; unmatched junction nucleotides: 18. Germline CDR1 LGHNT, CDR2 FRNRAP. DNA for the CDR3: TGTGCTAGTGCCGCCCGGATTCGGACAGGTATTTTCACTGAAGCTTTCTTT. Protein product: CASAARIRTGIFTEAFF.

J is TRBJ2-1 and V is TRBV7-3; 14 positions agree with TRBD2. In germline, CDR1 is SGHTA, CDR2 FQGTGA. This CDR3 has 14 residues. Trimming cost V 4 bases and J 8 bases; bases outside gene matches: 1. This CDR3 reads CASSSGLAGDEQFF. CDR3 bases: TGTGCCAGCAGCTCGGGACTAGCGGGAGATGAGCAGTTCTTC.

This clone was detected only once. The sample carries other DNA sequences with the same CDR3. The CDR3 protein is CASSPRQGTYEQYF. The CDR3 DNA reads TGTGCCAGCTCACCACGACAGGGAACCTACGAGCAGTACTTC. The rearrangement joins TRBV18 to TRBJ2-7, with 7 bases that match TRBD1. J lost 2 bases, V lost 1 base, and 2 bases had no gene match. CDR1 KGHSH and CDR2 LQKENI come from the germline V gene. The CDR3 totals 14 residues.

CDR3 residues: CASSLAGGDRGRVYEQYF. Here the CDR3 DNA reads TGTGCCAGCAGCTTGGCCGGGGGCGACAGGGGGCGTGTTTACGAGCAGTACTTC. The chain is built from TRBV5-4 and TRBJ2-7; 10 bases line up with TRBD1. After removal of 0 bases from V and 4 bases from J, the junction contained 13 bases not matched to a gene. Germline V lookup: CDR1 SGHNT, CDR2 YYREEE (reference sequence). CDR3 size: 18 residues.

The chain uses TRBV19 and TRBJ1-1, with TRBD1 identical over 7 bases. With V trimmed by 1 base and J by 1 base, 12 bases remained unmatched. Germline V gives CDR1 LNHDA, CDR2 SQIVND (reference sequence). There are 18 residues in the CDR3. The CDR3 DNA is TGTGCCAGTAGTATAGGAACAGGGTGGGACAGTAGGAACACTGAAGCTTTCTTT. Its translation is CASSIGTGWDSRNTEAFF.

The genes are TRBV5-4 and TRBJ2-5; TRBD2 matches 7 bases. CDR3 size: 13 residues. Germline V gives CDR1 SGHNT, CDR2 YYREEE (reference sequence). The V segment lost 2 bases and the J segment 5 bases; nucleotides outside the gene matches: 3. Here the CDR3 DNA reads TGTGCCAGCAGCTTAGCGGGAATGGAGACCCAGTACTTC. Translating it yields CASSLAGMETQYF.

J is TRBJ1-1 and V is TRBV6-1; 7 bases line up with TRBD1. CDR1 is MNHNS and CDR2 is SASEGT in the germline V gene. The CDR3 contains 16 residues. J gave up 1 base and V 2 bases, and 7 bases lay outside the gene matches. CDR3 bases: TGTGCCAGCAGTGAAAGAAGGCCAGGGGGGAACACTGAAGCTTTCTTT. Translating gives CASSERRPGGNTEAFF.

DNA for the CDR3: TGTGCCACCAGCAGAGATAGGGGACTGAATTACGAGCAGTACTTC. Amino acid sequence: CATSRDRGLNYEQYF. This chain links TRBV15 with TRBJ2-7, with D maybe TRBD2 (6 bases). Trimming cost V 0 bases and J 4 bases, with 13 bases left between them. CDR3 length equals 15 residues. Germline V gene lookup returns CDR1 LNHNV and CDR2 YYDKDF (reference sequence).